This T cell receptor (beta chain) was retrieved from a study of OX40 agonist ivuxolimab in advanced cancers. The CDR3 totals 15 residues. CDR1 is SGHDN and CDR2 is FVKESK in the germline V gene. V was cut by 6 bases and J by 0 bases, with 12 bases left in between. TCRdb's copy holds only in-frame clones and misses some; the assay was immunoSEQ multiplex PCR. The sample comprises some 76,000 clones, more than 75% of which are singletons, and under 0.85% rests with the top ten. The sequence came from an adult with an advanced solid tumor such as melanoma, head and neck, liver or kidney cancer. Here the sequenced sample was CD4+ or CD8+ T cells sorted from blood, taken in a trial of the OX40 agonist ivuxolimab. The chain couples TRBV14 to TRBJ1-3; D remains ambiguous. The CDR3 reads CASSPYLNSGNTIYF. CDR3 bases: TGTGCCAGCAGTCCTTATTTGAACTCTGGAAACACCATATATTTT. Supplemented by reference TRBV14 and TRBJ1-3, the full variable domain reads EAGVTQFPSHSVIEKGQTVTLRCDPISGHDNLYWYRRVMGKEIKFLLHFVKESKQDESGMPNNRFLAERTGGTYSTLKVQPAELEDSGVYFCASSPYLNSGNTIYFGEGSWLTVV.